The clone carrying this T cell receptor beta chain was seen many times. The antigen is undetermined. This sample's time point: newly diagnosed GD, antithyroid drugs for less than 3 months. Extracted PBMC RNA gave rise to the TCR library. The data were obtained in a study of regulatory T cells in long-lasting Graves disease. Study summary: Newly diagnosed Graves' patients took antithyroid drugs under 3 months.

This CDR3 comprises 15 residues. Germline V CDR1 and CDR2: SQVTM, ANQGSEA. The V and J ends lost 3 bases and 6 bases, in that order; junction bases with no gene match: 12. According to the study, TCR beta libraries were built with iRepertoire HTBI primers and CDR3-region Arm-PCR. In TCRdb, the multiplex PCR reads were re-called with MiXCR into one record per CDR3 protein. The sample gives a few hundred thousand distinct CDR3 sequences, roughly 12% of which show up once; approximately 19% is in the top ten. General study findings and limits: TRBV28, TRBJ1-2 and TRBJ2-5 emerged as the favored segments in persistent disease.

These data also formed part of another study, on T cells in Graves' hyperthyroidism and ophthalmopathy. From that second work: It was considered stable Graves' hyperthyroidism when ophthalmopathy did not progress within 18 months.

Here the sequenced sample was peripheral blood mononuclear cells (PBMCs), taken at new diagnosis, from a patient treated with antithyroid drugs. The V gene is TRBV29-1, the J gene TRBJ2-7, with 9 bases aligning to TRBD1. This sequence originates from a woman under 30 with Graves disease. CDR3 in amino acids: CSVEAGTGTVGEQYF. The CDR3 nucleotides are TGCAGCGTTGAGGCCGGGACAGGGACCGTAGGCGAGCAGTACTTC.